This record looks at one TCR beta chain sequence and its context. Germline CDR1 SNHLY, CDR2 FYNNEI. Deletions cut 0 bases from V and 4 bases from J, with 18 bases between. The CDR3 is 17 amino acids. The cohort comprised adults aged roughly 18 to 95 years residing in about 25 US areas. Self-reported history from a screening survey and questionnaire set each donor's cohort. This record belongs to a study of blood T cell repertoires in COVID-19. Authors' processing steps: Reference gene primer amplification gave estimated nucleated cell counts. The data were produced by immunoSEQ multiplex PCR, yet TCRdb's version contains in-frame clones alone and is incomplete. V and J calls and clone size are given by that table; D and trimming were obtained from the DNA. The table lists 450,000 to 600,000 clones, roughly 87% of them singletons.

This clonotype originated in a woman aged 18-35 years who had recovered from COVID-19. The V gene is TRBV2, the J gene TRBJ2-5; maybe TRBD2 (6 bases). Sequenced input: PBMCs or T cells enriched from blood (not recorded which). The CDR3 DNA reads TGTGCCAGCAGTGAAGCGGCGGTAGCGGTTTTGGTAGAGACCCAGTACTTC. Translating it yields CASSEAAVAVLVETQYF.